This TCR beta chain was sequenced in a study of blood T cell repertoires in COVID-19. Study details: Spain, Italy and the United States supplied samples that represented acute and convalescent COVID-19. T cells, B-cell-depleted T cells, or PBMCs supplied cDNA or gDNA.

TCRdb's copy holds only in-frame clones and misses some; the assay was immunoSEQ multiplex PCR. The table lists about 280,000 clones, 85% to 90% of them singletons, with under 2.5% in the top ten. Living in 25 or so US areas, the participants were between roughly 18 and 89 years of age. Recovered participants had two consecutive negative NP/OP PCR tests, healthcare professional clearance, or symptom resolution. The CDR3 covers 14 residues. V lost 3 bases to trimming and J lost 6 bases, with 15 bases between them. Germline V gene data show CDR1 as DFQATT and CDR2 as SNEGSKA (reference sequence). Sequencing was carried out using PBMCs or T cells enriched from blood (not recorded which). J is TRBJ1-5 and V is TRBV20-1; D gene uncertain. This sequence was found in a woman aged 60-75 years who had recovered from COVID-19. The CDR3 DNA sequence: TGCAGTGCTAGTTCCGTAGGGAGCGGTCAGCCCCAGCATTTT. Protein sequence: CSASSVGSGQPQHF.